This T cell receptor (beta chain) was retrieved from a study of blood T cell repertoires in COVID-19 (dated by TCRdb to about 2020). At the level of the whole study: Samples from collaborators originated in the United States, Italy and Spain and spanned both the acute and convalescent phases of COVID-19. Sample metadata almost always included a de-identified subject ID, COVID-19 status, age in years and sex. The prospective study material was composed of cDNA or gDNA derived from T cells, B-cell-depleted T cells, or PBMCs. The samples were drawn from the first 160 participants of the ongoing ImmuneRACE study and from more than 1,000 subjects provided by 6 global collaborators. The dataset comprised deeply sampled blood TCRbeta repertoires from subjects exposed to, actively infected with, or recovered from COVID-19. The repertoires were released in a freely available public database meant as a resource for research on the immune response to SARS-CoV-2. Where available, HLA class I and class II types were taken from metadata supplied by the sample provider and were not determined by assay-based typing. On the study overall, not on this receptor specifically: The quantity of clinical and demographic metadata differed by source and by participant and was supplied without curation.

V loses 4 bases, J loses 4 bases, and the germline ends lie 9 bases apart. Taken from cysteine to phenylalanine, the CDR3 has 13 residues. Only the CDR3 DNA stays, 39 bases, in frame from base 1. Reading the germline V gene gives CDR1 SGHTA and CDR2 FQGTGA. In Seattle, one collaborating source enrolled patients while the infection was active and tracked those patients longitudinally over the course of disease. The collaborating institutions used their own protocols to collect whole blood in K2EDTA tubes. For TCRbeta analysis, collaborators shipped samples in one of three forms: frozen whole blood, isolated PBMCs, or DNA extracted from either of those sample types. The immunoSEQ Assay, a bias-controlled multiplex PCR, was used to amplify TCRbeta CDR3 regions from genomic DNA. On the study's bioinformatics: The number of nucleated cells in each sample was estimated by amplification of reference gene primers within the assay. To quantify the absolute abundance of each unique TCRbeta CDR3 rearrangement, sequence reads were collapsed and filtered. For each sample, productive Simpson clonality was calculated as the square root of Simpson's diversity index across productive rearrangements. The clones in this table, taken by TCRdb from immuneACCESS, are in-frame only. Not every clone is retained; where verified, under half of the shortfall comes from an unresolved V gene, and the cause of the rest is unknown. For V, J and clone size, that table is used; D and trimming come from the DNA. Counted in this sample were roughly 81,000 clones; under 85% of them appeared once. The ten largest clones capture less than 4% of the sample.

Worth noting for this clone: No cognate antigen has been identified for it. No base quality information exists; no much larger clone differs at one position.

The chain is encoded by TRBV7-3 joined to TRBJ2-3; the best D guess is TRBD2, with 5 bases matching. The sample comprised peripheral blood. The receptor was isolated from an elderly woman with COVID-19, enrolled during active disease. The sequence in DNA is TGTGCCAGCAGCTCTTCGCGGGCAGATACGCAGTATTTT. Its protein product is CASSSSRADTQYF.